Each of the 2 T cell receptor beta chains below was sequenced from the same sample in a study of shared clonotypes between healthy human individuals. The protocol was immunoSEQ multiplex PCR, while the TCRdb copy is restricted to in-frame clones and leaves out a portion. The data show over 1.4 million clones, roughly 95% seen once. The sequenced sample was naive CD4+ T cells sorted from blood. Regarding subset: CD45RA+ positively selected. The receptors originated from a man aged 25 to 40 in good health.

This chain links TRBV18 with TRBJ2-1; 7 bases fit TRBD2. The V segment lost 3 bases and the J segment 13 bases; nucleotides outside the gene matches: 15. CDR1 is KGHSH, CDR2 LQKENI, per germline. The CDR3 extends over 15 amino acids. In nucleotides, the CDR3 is TGTGCCAGCTCACCGGAATATGAGCGGGAAGGGCTTCAGTTCTTC. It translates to CASSPEYEREGLQFF. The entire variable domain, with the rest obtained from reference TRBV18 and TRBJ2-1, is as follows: NAGVMQNPRHLVRRRGQEARLRCSPMKGHSHVYWYRQLPEEGLKFMVYLQKENIIDESGMPKERFSAEFPKEGPSILRIQQVVRGDSAAYFCASSPEYEREGLQFFGPGTRLTVL.

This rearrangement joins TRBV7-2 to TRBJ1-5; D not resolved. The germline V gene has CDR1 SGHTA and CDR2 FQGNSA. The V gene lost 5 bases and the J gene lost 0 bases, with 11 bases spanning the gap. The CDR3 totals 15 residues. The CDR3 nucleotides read TGTGCCAGCAGCATCCAGGCTTTTAGCAATCAGCCCCAGCATTTT. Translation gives CASSIQAFSNQPQHF.